This T cell receptor beta chain was identified in a study of T cell changes during pregnancy in multiple sclerosis. Germline V CDR1 and CDR2: SGHTS, YDEGEE. Trimming removed 2 bases at V and 8 bases at J, with 11 bases between. The CDR3 spans 13 residues. Only in-frame clones appear in the TCRdb table, and some are missing; sequencing was by immunoSEQ multiplex PCR. The profile shows some 48,000 clones, more than 80% of them singletons. This receptor was obtained from a female donor with multiple sclerosis, enrolled in a pregnancy study. The J gene is TRBJ2-1, the V gene TRBV5-8, with D unclear. This material consisted of CD8+ T cells from peripheral blood mononuclear cells, taken in the second trimester of pregnancy. The CDR3 is CASSFVHRDEQFF. Here the CDR3 DNA reads TGTGCCAGCAGCTTTGTCCATCGCGATGAGCAGTTCTTC.